This TCR beta chain was profiled in a study of yellow fever vaccine responses in identical twins. Study results and limitations: Twins reportedly had a vaccine T cell response that seemed partly convergent, partly personalized.

This clonotype was seen only a few times. Its antigen is still unknown. Germline lookup yields CDR1 SGHVS and CDR2 FNYEAQ. Trimming shortened V by 2 bases and J by 2 bases, and 12 bases separated the two germline ends. The CDR3 extends over 15 amino acids. One entry per CDR3 protein, called by TCRdb with MiXCR from the RT-PCR reads. The sample carries fewer than 7,000 distinct CDR3 sequences, about 77% recorded once. The rearrangement joins TRBV7-6 to TRBJ2-5; D remains unclear. The sample was T cells from blood (PBMCs), unsorted or a sorted subset (not recorded which), taken before or after yellow fever vaccination (not recorded which). This sequence originates from a woman under 30 who received the yellow fever vaccine. CDR3 bases: TGTGCCAGCAGCTTATCGTCATGGAGACAAGAGACCCAGTACTTC. Amino acid sequence: CASSLSSWRQETQYF.